This T cell receptor beta chain was observed in a study of PD-1 blockade in classical Hodgkin lymphoma. Study results and limitations: Those starting nivolumab under 1 year post-ASCT were excluded.

Exposure to brentuximab vedotin varied, and each patient had relapsed following autologous stem cell transplantation. The data were produced by immunoSEQ multiplex PCR, yet TCRdb's version contains in-frame clones alone and is incomplete. The repertoire holds about 14,000 clones, with 80% to 90% as singletons. With regard to this clone: Its antigen is not identified.

Trimming pared 10 bases from V and 3 bases from J, leaving 18 bases between. Germline lookup yields CDR1 LNHDA and CDR2 SQIVND (reference sequence). This CDR3 comprises 14 residues. The gene calls are TRBV19 and TRBJ1-1; no clear D gene. The sequencing here drew on peripheral blood mononuclear cells (PBMCs), taken before the second cycle of nivolumab. This receptor was obtained from a human donor with classical Hodgkin lymphoma. CDR3 nucleotide sequence: TGTGCCACCCAAAACGTCCCCGGGGACACTGAAGCTTTCTTT. It is translated as CATQNVPGDTEAFF.